The 31 T cell receptor beta chains given below trace back to one sample, sequenced in a study of graft-versus-host responses after intestinal transplantation. Clones were read by immunoSEQ multiplex PCR, and TCRdb kept only the in-frame ones, dropping some. The sample lists roughly 13,000 clones, approximately 33% seen once, with 5.7% in the top ten. The sample consisted of alloreactive CD4+ T cells from a mixed lymphocyte reaction culture, taken before intestinal transplant. Subset defined: CFSE-low proliferating T cells sorted from roughly 6-day pre-transplant mixed lymphocyte reaction (GvH or HvG direction). These receptors all stem from a human patient who received an intestinal transplant.

The genes are TRBV2 and TRBJ2-7; D is uncertain. The CDR3 is made up of 14 amino acids. Looked up from germline, CDR1 is SNHLY and CDR2 is FYNNEI. V lost 4 bases, J lost 3 bases, and 13 bases lay in between. CDR3 DNA sequence: TGTGCCAGCAGTGTGGAACAGTCGGTCTACGAGCAGTACTTC. Translated, it gives CASSVEQSVYEQYF. Together with reference TRBV2 and TRBJ2-7, the CDR3 gives the full variable domain: EPEVTQTPSHQVTQMGQEVILRCVPISNHLYFYWYRQILGQKVEFLVSFYNNEISEKSEIFDDQFSVERPDGSNFTLKIRSTKLEDSAMYFCASSVEQSVYEQYFGPGTRLTVT.

The chain couples TRBV7-9 to TRBJ1-3, with no clear D. V lost 9 bases to trimming and J lost 4 bases, with 22 bases between them. The V gene's germline CDR1 is SEHNR and CDR2 FQNEAQ (reference sequence). This CDR3 contains 16 residues. CDR3 region: CASTAYSTQRGNTIYF. CDR3 sequence (DNA): TGTGCCAGTACAGCCTACAGTACCCAGAGGGGAAACACCATATATTTT.

There are a few counts of this clone. The gene calls are TRBV7-6 and TRBJ2-5, with TRBD1 matching 9 bases. The closer fit of TRBJ2-7 to the DNA end suggests the J call may be wrong. Germline CDR1 is SGHVS and CDR2 is FNYEAQ. This CDR3 contains 12 residues. The CDR3 coding sequence is TGTGCCAGCAGCCACAGGGGGCGCGAGCAGTACTTC. It translates to CASSHRGREQYF.

This CDR3 reads CASSPWGGELFF. The CDR3 coding sequence is TGTGCCAGCTCACCGTGGGGCGGGGAGCTGTTTTTT. The V call is TRBV18, the J call TRBJ2-2; D is uncertain. The CDR3 loop spans 12 amino acids. The germline CDR1 and CDR2 sequences are KGHSH and LQKENI. V was cut by 3 bases and J by 7 bases, with 6 bases left in between.

By share, this clone counts as medium-sized. The DNA of the CDR3 is TGCGCCAGCAGCTTGTTCCGGGACAGGGAGTTCTTC. This sequence encodes CASSLFRDREFF. The chain combines TRBV5-1 with TRBJ2-1; 9 bases match TRBD1. The CDR3 contains 12 residues. The germline gives CDR1 SGHRS, CDR2 YFSETQ. The trim removed 1 base at V and 14 bases at J, leaving 4 bases unmatched.

This clone came up a few times. This chain links TRBV18 with TRBJ2-5, with D possibly being TRBD1 (6 bases). V was trimmed by 3 bases and J by 1 base, leaving 9 bases between them. The CDR3 extends over 14 amino acids. The germline CDR1 and CDR2 sequences are KGHSH and LQKENI. The CDR3, as DNA: TGTGCCAGCTCACCCGGACAGTCCCAAGAGACCCAGTACTTC. Translated: CASSPGQSQETQYF.

Points on this clone: A much larger clone sits a single nucleotide away, making a read error possible. The chain couples TRBV18 to TRBJ2-5; no firm D call. This CDR3 has 13 amino acids. Germline V gives CDR1 KGHSH, CDR2 LQKENI. CDR3 bases: TGTGCCAGCGCACCCCAGGTACAAGAGACCCAGTACTTC. Translating it yields CASAPQVQETQYF.

This chain links TRBV7-9 with TRBJ2-2; D ambiguous. V gave up 3 bases and J gave up 1 base, with 6 bases separating them. This CDR3 has 14 residues. Germline assignment: CDR1 SEHNR and CDR2 FQNEAQ (reference sequence). The CDR3 spells CASSFLVNTGELFF. CDR3 DNA: TGTGCCAGCAGCTTCCTGGTGAACACCGGGGAGCTGTTTTTT.

This sequence joins TRBV5-8 and TRBJ2-1; unclear D gene. Trimming took off 1 base at V and 10 bases at J, with 9 bases between the two ends. CDR1 is SGHTS and CDR2 is YDEGEE in the germline V gene. This CDR3 region has 12 residues. The DNA for the CDR3 is TGTGCCAGCAGCTTGTACAATTGGGAGCAGTTCTTC. Its translation is CASSLYNWEQFF.

The J gene is TRBJ2-5, the V gene TRBV18, with 9 bases matching TRBD1. CDR3 length equals 12 residues. Germline CDR1 KGHSH, CDR2 LQKENI. The junction had 3 bases not matched to a gene; V was cut back by 2 bases and J by 11 bases. The CDR3 coding sequence is TGTGCCAGCTCACCAGGGACAGGGCCGCAGTACTTC. Translating it yields CASSPGTGPQYF.

This chain links TRBV5-1 with TRBJ1-2; the D is unclear. V dropped 4 bases and J dropped 5 bases, with 12 bases sitting between them. CDR1 is SGHRS, CDR2 YFSETQ, per germline. CDR3 length: 13 residues. CDR3 in DNA: TGCGCCAGCAGCCCAGGTGGAGATTATGGCTACACCTTC. Translated: CASSPGGDYGYTF.

The chain employs TRBV19 and TRBJ1-5; D is perhaps TRBD1 (6 bases). The V and J ends lost 8 bases and 5 bases respectively, with 13 bases between them. Germline lookup yields CDR1 LNHDA and CDR2 SQIVND (reference sequence). The CDR3 extends over 13 amino acids. The CDR3 DNA sequence: TGTGCCAGTGGAGACAGGAAGGATCAGCCCCAGCATTTT. This gives the protein CASGDRKDQPQHF. The full variable domain, with the rest looked up from reference TRBV19 and TRBJ1-5, is DGGITQSPKYLFRKEGQNVTLSCEQNLNHDAMYWYRQDPGQGLRLIYYSQIVNDFQKGDIAEGYSVSREKKESFPLTVTSAQKNPTAFYLCASGDRKDQPQHFGDGTRLSIL.

The rearrangement uses TRBV19 and TRBJ2-2, with 7 positions matching TRBD2. The trim removed 2 bases at V and 4 bases at J, leaving 7 bases unmatched. The length of the CDR3 is 16 residues. Germline V gene lookup returns CDR1 LNHDA and CDR2 SQIVND (reference sequence). The CDR3 here is CASSIRLGGTTGELFF. The DNA for the CDR3 is TGTGCCAGTAGTATAAGGCTGGGGGGGACCACCGGGGAGCTGTTTTTT.

This clone has more than one count but fewer than ten. This chain uses TRBV5-1 with TRBJ2-2; D is perhaps TRBD1 (6 bases). This CDR3 is 16 amino acids long. Trimming removed 0 bases from V and 6 bases from J, with 15 bases in between. Germline-derived CDR1 and CDR2 are SGHRS and YFSETQ. The CDR3 DNA reads TGCGCCAGCAGCTTGGACGGCCTAGGGGGTGCCGGGGAGCTGTTTTTT. Its protein is CASSLDGLGGAGELFF. Variable domain in full (rest from reference TRBV5-1 and TRBJ2-2): KAGVTQTPRYLIKTRGQQVTLSCSPISGHRSVSWYQQTPGQGLQFLFEYFSETQRNKGNFPGRFSGRQFSNSRSEMNVSTLELGDSALYLCASSLDGLGGAGELFFGEGSRLTVL.

This clone appeared a few times. Written as DNA, the CDR3 is TGCGCCAGCAGCGGCTACCCGGGACTAGCGGGAGAGTTCTTC. Protein sequence: CASSGYPGLAGEFF. V usage is TRBV5-1 and J usage is TRBJ2-1; TRBD2 agrees at 14 bases. The CDR3 extends over 14 amino acids. CDR1 and CDR2 (germline): SGHRS, YFSETQ. Trimming cost V 4 bases and J 14 bases; bases outside gene matches: 8.

This clone was detected only a few times. A much larger clone lies one base from this, so it may be a read error. CDR3 residues: CAWNGQDGYTF. The CDR3 bases are TGTGCCTGGAATGGACAGGATGGCTACACCTTC. V and J are TRBV30 and TRBJ1-2, with 7 bases matching TRBD1. Per the germline V gene, CDR1 is GTSNPN and CDR2 is SVGIG (reference sequence). This CDR3 spans 11 amino acids. With V trimmed by 4 bases and J by 6 bases, 2 bases remained unmatched. Full variable domain (remainder filled in from reference TRBV30 and TRBJ1-2): SQTIHQWPATLVQPVGSPLSLECTVEGTSNPNLYWYRQAAGRGLQLLFYSVGIGQISSEVPQNLSASRPQDRQFILSSKKLLLSDSGFYLCAWNGQDGYTFGSGTRLTVV.

The genes are TRBV27 and TRBJ2-3, with a tentative D call TRBD2 (6 bases). The CDR3 is 15 amino acids. Trimming pared 2 bases from V and 2 bases from J, leaving 11 bases between. CDR1 is MNHEY, CDR2 SMNVEV, per germline (reference sequence). The CDR3 DNA reads as TGTGCCAGCAGTTTAGGTACTAGCCACACAGATACGCAGTATTTT. The encoded protein is CASSLGTSHTDTQYF.

This clone is termed medium-sized. V and J are TRBV2 and TRBJ2-2, with 7 bases matching TRBD1. J gave up 6 bases and V 4 bases, and 2 bases lay outside the gene matches. Germline values: CDR1 SNHLY, CDR2 FYNNEI. This CDR3 is built from 13 residues. The CDR3 spells CASSGTGAGELFF. The CDR3 bases are TGTGCCAGCAGTGGGACAGGCGCCGGGGAGCTGTTTTTT. The variable domain in full, with the rest retrieved from reference TRBV2 and TRBJ2-2, is EPEVTQTPSHQVTQMGQEVILRCVPISNHLYFYWYRQILGQKVEFLVSFYNNEISEKSEIFDDQFSVERPDGSNFTLKIRSTKLEDSAMYFCASSGTGAGELFFGEGSRLTVL.

The rearrangement uses TRBV6-6 and TRBJ2-1; D may be TRBD1 or TRBD2 (5 bases each). Trimming took off 5 bases at V and 6 bases at J, with 14 bases between the two ends. Germline V gene lookup returns CDR1 MNHNY and CDR2 SVGAGI (reference sequence). This CDR3 region has 14 residues. The CDR3 protein is CASSAPGRINEQFF. Here the CDR3 DNA reads TGTGCCAGCAGTGCCCCGGGACGCATCAATGAGCAGTTCTTC.

J is TRBJ2-3 and V is TRBV7-3; TRBD2 matches 12 bases. The germline V gene has CDR1 SGHTA and CDR2 FQGTGA. This CDR3 spans 17 amino acids. After removal of 2 bases from V and 6 bases from J, the junction contained 9 bases not matched to a gene. In DNA form, the CDR3 reads TGTGCCAGCAGCTTAGGGCTAGCGGGAGGGCCATGGGATACGCAGTATTTT. Translation: CASSLGLAGGPWDTQYF.

The chain has TRBV7-9 and TRBJ1-1, with TRBD1 identical over 9 bases. The CDR3 is made up of 13 amino acids. V shed 5 bases and J 10 bases; nucleotides not matched to a gene: 8. From germline, CDR1 is SEHNR and CDR2 FQNEAQ (reference sequence). Here the CDR3 DNA reads TGTGCCAGCAGCGCCCGGGACAGGGAGGCAGCTTTCTTT. Encoded protein: CASSARDREAAFF.

This chain connects TRBV19 to TRBJ2-1; TRBD2 agrees at 10 bases. The trim removed 6 bases at V and 0 bases at J, leaving 8 bases unmatched. The germline CDR1 and CDR2 sequences are LNHDA and SQIVND (reference sequence). CDR3 length equals 17 residues. The CDR3 here is CASRKGLAPSSYNEQFF. DNA of the CDR3: TGTGCCAGTAGAAAGGGACTAGCGCCCAGCTCCTACAATGAGCAGTTCTTC.

In its sample, this clone was seen a few times. This chain uses TRBV6-1 with TRBJ2-7; D possibly corresponds to TRBD1 (6 bases). This CDR3 is 13 amino acids long. Trimming took 5 bases from V and 2 from J, leaving 10 bases between them. Germline V lookup: CDR1 MNHNS, CDR2 SASEGT. In DNA form, the CDR3 reads TGTGCCAGCAGTTATACAGGGCCCTACGAGCAGTACTTC. This translates into CASSYTGPYEQYF.

The chain uses TRBV4-2 and TRBJ1-1; 7 bases are a match to TRBD1. The CDR3 spans 15 residues. Germline V CDR1 and CDR2: LGHNA, YNFKEQ. V gave up 4 bases and J gave up 4 bases; unmatched junction bases: 9. This chain's CDR3 is CASSLRGQFITEAFF. The CDR3, as DNA: TGTGCCAGCAGCCTCAGGGGACAGTTTATCACTGAAGCTTTCTTT.

CDR3 nucleotide sequence: TGTGCCACCAGCAGAGGGGACAGGGCCAAAAACATTCAGTACTTC. Its protein is CATSRGDRAKNIQYF. The rearrangement joins TRBV15 to TRBJ2-4; TRBD1 matches at 8 bases. With V trimmed by 1 base and J by 1 base, 0 bases remained unmatched. Germline V CDR1 and CDR2: LNHNV, YYDKDF (reference sequence). The CDR3 sequence is 15 residues long. Full variable domain (remainder filled in from reference TRBV15 and TRBJ2-4): DAMVIQNPRYQVTQFGKPVTLSCSQTLNHNVMYWYQQKSSQAPKLLFHYYDKDFNNEADTPDNFQSRRPNTSFCFLDIRSPGLGDTAMYLCATSRGDRAKNIQYFGAGTRLSVL.

A few counts support this clone. The V and J genes are TRBV6-1 and TRBJ2-5; 13 bases are shared with TRBD2. Unmatched junction bases numbered 4, after V lost 4 bases and J lost 5 bases. The CDR3 has 15 amino acids. Per the germline V gene, CDR1 is MNHNS and CDR2 is SASEGT. Here the CDR3 reads CASSVGTSGTETQYF. CDR3 nucleotide sequence: TGTGCCAGCAGTGTTGGGACTAGCGGGACGGAGACCCAGTACTTC.

The J gene is TRBJ2-7, the V gene TRBV30; 7 bases are shared with TRBD2. This CDR3 contains 17 residues. The J segment lost 1 base and the V segment lost 3 bases, leaving 15 bases of the junction unmatched. Per germline, CDR1 GTSNPN and CDR2 SVGIG (reference sequence). The CDR3 DNA reads TGTGCCTGGAGGACCGCGGGACCGGGACTATCGTCCTACGAGCAGTACTTC. It encodes CAWRTAGPGLSSYEQYF.

The V call is TRBV6-6, the J call TRBJ1-6, with a weak D call TRBD1 (5 bases). Germline V CDR1 and CDR2: MNHNY, SVGAGI (reference sequence). The CDR3 length is 14 residues. V was clipped by 4 bases and J by 4 bases, with 8 bases between them. The CDR3 DNA reads TGTGCCAGCAGTTTTGGACAATATAATTCACCCCTCCACTTT. Protein sequence: CASSFGQYNSPLHF.

The CDR3 sequence is CASSEQGLRAFF. The CDR3 coding sequence is TGTGCCAGCAGTGAACAGGGTTTACGGGCTTTCTTT. The chain employs TRBV2 and TRBJ1-1; D is perhaps TRBD1 (5 bases). Trimming stripped 2 bases from V and 11 bases from J, with 12 bases between. CDR1 is SNHLY, CDR2 FYNNEI, per germline. The CDR3 covers 12 residues.

The V gene is TRBV6-9, the J gene TRBJ1-1, with D maybe TRBD1 (6 bases). The CDR3 is 13 amino acids. Trimming removed 5 bases at V and 7 bases at J, with 14 bases between. From germline, CDR1 is MNHGY and CDR2 SVAAGI. The CDR3 bases are TGTGCCAGCAGTACTTTACAGGGCATTGAAGCTTTCTTT. This translates into CASSTLQGIEAFF.

This clone was counted a few times. The chain couples TRBV6-1 to TRBJ1-1, with a tentative D call TRBD1 (5 bases). V was clipped by 5 bases and J by 1 base, with 14 bases between them. This CDR3 is built from 15 residues. The germline CDR1 and CDR2 sequences are MNHNS and SASEGT. In DNA, the CDR3 is TGTGCCAGCAGTCCCCGCGGCAGGGCGAACACTGAAGCTTTCTTT. Its translation: CASSPRGRANTEAFF.